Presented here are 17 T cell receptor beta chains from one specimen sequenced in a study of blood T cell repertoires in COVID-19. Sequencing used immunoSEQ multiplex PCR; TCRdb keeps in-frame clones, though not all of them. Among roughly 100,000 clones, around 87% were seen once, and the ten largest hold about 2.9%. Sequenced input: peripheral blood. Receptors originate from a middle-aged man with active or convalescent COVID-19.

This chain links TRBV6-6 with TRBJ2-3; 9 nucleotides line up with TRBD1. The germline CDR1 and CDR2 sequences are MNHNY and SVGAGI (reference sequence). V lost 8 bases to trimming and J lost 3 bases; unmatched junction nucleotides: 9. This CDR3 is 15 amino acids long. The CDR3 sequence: CASGRGQGKTDTQYF. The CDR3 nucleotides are TGTGCCAGCGGCCGCGGACAGGGGAAGACAGATACGCAGTATTTT.

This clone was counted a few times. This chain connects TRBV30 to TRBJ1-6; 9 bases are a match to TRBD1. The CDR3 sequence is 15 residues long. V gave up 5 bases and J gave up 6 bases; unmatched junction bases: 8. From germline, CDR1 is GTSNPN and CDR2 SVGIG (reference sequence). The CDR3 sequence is CAWVRDRASNSPLHF. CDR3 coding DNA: TGTGCCTGGGTCCGGGACAGGGCTTCTAATTCACCCCTCCACTTT. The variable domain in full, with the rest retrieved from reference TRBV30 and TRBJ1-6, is SQTIHQWPATLVQPVGSPLSLECTVEGTSNPNLYWYRQAAGRGLQLLFYSVGIGQISSEVPQNLSASRPQDRQFILSSKKLLLSDSGFYLCAWVRDRASNSPLHFGNGTRLTVT.

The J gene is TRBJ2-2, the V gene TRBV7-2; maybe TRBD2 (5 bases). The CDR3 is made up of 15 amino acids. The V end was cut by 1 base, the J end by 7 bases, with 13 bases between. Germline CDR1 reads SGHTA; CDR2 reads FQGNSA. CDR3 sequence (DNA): TGTGCCAGCAGCTTAGATGGACTGGGGAGCGGGGAGCTGTTTTTT. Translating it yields CASSLDGLGSGELFF.

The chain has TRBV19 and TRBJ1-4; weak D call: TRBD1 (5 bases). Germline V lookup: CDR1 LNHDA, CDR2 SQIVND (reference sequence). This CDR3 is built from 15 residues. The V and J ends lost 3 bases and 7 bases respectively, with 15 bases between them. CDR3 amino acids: CASSMTTVDGEKLFF. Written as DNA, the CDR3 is TGTGCCAGTAGTATGACGACAGTTGATGGTGAAAAACTGTTTTTT.

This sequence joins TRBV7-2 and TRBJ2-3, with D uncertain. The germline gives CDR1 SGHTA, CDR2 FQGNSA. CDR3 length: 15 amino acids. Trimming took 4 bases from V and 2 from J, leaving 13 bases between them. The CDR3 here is CASSSRVALTDTQYF. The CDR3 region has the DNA TGTGCCAGCAGCTCCCGGGTAGCACTCACAGATACGCAGTATTTT.

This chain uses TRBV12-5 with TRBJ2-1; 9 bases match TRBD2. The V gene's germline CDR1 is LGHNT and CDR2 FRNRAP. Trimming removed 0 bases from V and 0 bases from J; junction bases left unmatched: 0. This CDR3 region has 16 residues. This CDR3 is CASGLVAGGSYNEQFF. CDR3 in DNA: TGTGCTAGTGGTTTGGTAGCGGGGGGCTCCTACAATGAGCAGTTCTTC.

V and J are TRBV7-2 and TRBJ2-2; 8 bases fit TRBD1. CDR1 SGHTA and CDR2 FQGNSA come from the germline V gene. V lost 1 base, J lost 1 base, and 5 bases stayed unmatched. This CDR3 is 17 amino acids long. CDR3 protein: CASSLGAGTGNTGELFF. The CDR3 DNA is TGTGCCAGCAGCTTAGGGGCCGGGACAGGGAACACCGGGGAGCTGTTTTTT.

CDR3 region: CASSVDRGGETQYF. Here the CDR3 DNA reads TGTGCCAGCAGCGTCGACAGGGGGGGAGAGACCCAGTACTTC. The chain has TRBV9 and TRBJ2-5, with 9 bases fitting TRBD1. V lost 2 bases, J lost 4 bases, and 3 bases stayed unmatched. The length of the CDR3 is 14 residues. Germline CDR1 reads SGDLS; CDR2 reads YYNGEE.

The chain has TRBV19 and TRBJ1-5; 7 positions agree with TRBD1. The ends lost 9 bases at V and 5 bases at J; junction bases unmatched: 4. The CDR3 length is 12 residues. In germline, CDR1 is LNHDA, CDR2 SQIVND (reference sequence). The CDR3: CASGDSYQPQHF. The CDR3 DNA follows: TGTGCCAGCGGGGACAGTTATCAGCCCCAGCATTTT.

The CDR3 DNA reads TGTGCCAGCAGCTTGCAGGGATCCGGGGCCAACGTCCTGACTTTC. Translated: CASSLQGSGANVLTF. The V and J genes are TRBV5-6 and TRBJ2-6; TRBD1 might be the D (5 bases). V was clipped by 1 base and J by 4 bases, with 9 bases between them. Germline CDR1 reads SGHDT; CDR2 reads YYEEEE. This CDR3 has 15 amino acids.

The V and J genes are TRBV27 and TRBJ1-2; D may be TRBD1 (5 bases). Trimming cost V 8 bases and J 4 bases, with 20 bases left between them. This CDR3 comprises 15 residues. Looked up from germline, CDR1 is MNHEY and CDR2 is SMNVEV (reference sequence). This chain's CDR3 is CASAGTESIGYGYTF. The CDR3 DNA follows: TGTGCCAGCGCCGGGACTGAGTCAATTGGCTATGGCTACACCTTC.

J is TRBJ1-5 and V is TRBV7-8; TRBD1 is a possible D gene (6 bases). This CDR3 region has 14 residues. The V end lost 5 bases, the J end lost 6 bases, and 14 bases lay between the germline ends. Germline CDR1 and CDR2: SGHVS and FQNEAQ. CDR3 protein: CASSRQQGSQPQHF. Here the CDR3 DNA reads TGTGCCAGCAGCCGCCAGCAGGGGAGTCAGCCCCAGCATTTT.

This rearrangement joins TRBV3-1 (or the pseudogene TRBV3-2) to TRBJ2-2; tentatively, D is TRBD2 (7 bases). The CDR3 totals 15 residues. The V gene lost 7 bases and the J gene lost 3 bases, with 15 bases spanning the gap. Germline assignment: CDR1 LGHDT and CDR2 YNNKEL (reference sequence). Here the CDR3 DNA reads TGTGCCAGCACCTTAAGGGGGAGGGACACCGGGGAGCTGTTTTTT. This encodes CASTLRGRDTGELFF.

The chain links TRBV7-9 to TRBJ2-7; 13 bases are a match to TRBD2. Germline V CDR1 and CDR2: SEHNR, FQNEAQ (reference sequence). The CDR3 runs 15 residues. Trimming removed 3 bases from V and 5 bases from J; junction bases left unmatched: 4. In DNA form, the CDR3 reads TGTGCCAGCAGCTTGACGACTAGCGGGGGGCACGAGCAGTACTTC. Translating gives CASSLTTSGGHEQYF.

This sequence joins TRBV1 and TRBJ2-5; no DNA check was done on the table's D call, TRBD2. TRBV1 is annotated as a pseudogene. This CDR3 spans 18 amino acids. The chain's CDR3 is CTSSQDVKAGVYQETQYF. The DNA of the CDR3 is TGCACCAGCAGCCAAGACGTAAAGGCGGGGGTCTACCAAGAGACCCAGTACTTC.

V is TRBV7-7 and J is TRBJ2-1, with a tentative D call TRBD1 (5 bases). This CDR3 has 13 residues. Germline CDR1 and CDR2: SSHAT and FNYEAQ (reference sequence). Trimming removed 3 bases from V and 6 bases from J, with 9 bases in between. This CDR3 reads CASSFGHLNEQFF. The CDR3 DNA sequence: TGTGCCAGCAGCTTCGGACACCTCAATGAGCAGTTCTTC. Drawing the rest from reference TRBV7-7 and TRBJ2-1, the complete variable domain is GAGVSQSPRYKVTKRGQDVTLRCDPISSHATLYWYQQALGQGPEFLTYFNYEAQPDKSGLPSDRFSAERPEGSISTLTIQRTEQRDSAMYRCASSFGHLNEQFFGPGTRLTVL.

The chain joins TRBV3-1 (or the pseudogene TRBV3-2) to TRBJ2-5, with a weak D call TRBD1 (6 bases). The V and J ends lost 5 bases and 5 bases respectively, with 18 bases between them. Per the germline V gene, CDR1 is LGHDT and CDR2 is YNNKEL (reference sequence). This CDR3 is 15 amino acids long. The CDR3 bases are TGTGCCAGCAGCTCCCATGGGGACATCGGGGAGACCCAGTACTTC. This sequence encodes CASSSHGDIGETQYF.